The 15 T cell receptor beta chains presented below share a single source sample, sequenced in a study of T cells in Graves' hyperthyroidism and ophthalmopathy. There were TCR beta CDR3 regions amplified from RNA transcripts. The primer set for the first-round RT-PCR of the TCR CDR3 was HTBI. TCRdb called the multiplex PCR reads again in MiXCR, with one record for every CDR3 protein. The data hold hundreds of thousands of distinct CDR3 sequences, with more than 15% observed a single time. Source material: blood. The receptors shown here come from a woman in her thirties or forties with Graves' ophthalmopathy.

The V gene is TRBV6-1, the J gene TRBJ2-1; tentatively, D is TRBD1 or TRBD2 (6 bases each). V was trimmed by 3 bases and J by 4 bases, leaving 16 bases between them. CDR3 length: 16 residues. Germline CDR1 reads MNHNS; CDR2 reads SASEGT. For the CDR3, the DNA is TGTGCCAGCAGTGAGGGACCGGGGGCCCTTTACAATGAGCAGTTCTTC. This gives the protein CASSEGPGALYNEQFF.

This clonotype was counted many times. The V gene is TRBV20-1, the J gene TRBJ1-1, with 12 bases lining up with TRBD1. Germline V lookup: CDR1 DFQATT, CDR2 SNEGSKA (reference sequence). V was pared by 6 bases and J by 4 bases, with 3 bases of the junction left unmatched. The CDR3 has 13 residues. CDR3 bases: TGCAGTGCGGGGACAGGGGGCATCACTGAAGCTTTCTTT. Translating it yields CSAGTGGITEAFF.

J is TRBJ2-5 and V is TRBV6-1; TRBD2 agrees at 11 bases. J lost 0 bases, V lost 4 bases, and 4 bases had no gene match. There are 16 residues in the CDR3. Germline V gene sequence: CDR1 MNHNS, CDR2 SASEGT. This chain's CDR3 is CASSGRTSGYQETQYF. In DNA form, the CDR3 reads TGTGCCAGCAGTGGGCGGACTAGCGGGTACCAAGAGACCCAGTACTTC.

A few counts support this clonotype. The chain's CDR3 is CASSPKSWLSNQPQHF. The CDR3 bases are TGTGCCAGCAGCCCCAAATCATGGTTGAGCAATCAGCCCCAGCATTTT. The chain links TRBV5-8 to TRBJ1-5; no definite D call. The germline CDR1 and CDR2 sequences are SGHTS and YDEGEE. The CDR3 is 16 amino acids. The ends were cut back, 4 bases at V and 1 base at J, with 15 bases in the middle.

This clonotype showed up just a few times. The chain carries TRBV10-3 and TRBJ2-5, with TRBD2 matching over 9 bases. V was pared by 6 bases and J by 5 bases, with 7 bases of the junction left unmatched. Germline V CDR1 and CDR2: ENHRY, SYGVKD. This CDR3 is 14 amino acids long. This CDR3 reads CAISPAGGSETQYF. The DNA for the CDR3 is TGTGCCATCAGCCCAGCGGGAGGATCCGAGACCCAGTACTTC.

This clonotype appeared many times. V and J are TRBV11-2 and TRBJ2-4; possible D gene TRBD1, 6 bases. The CDR3 contains 15 residues. Germline V gene sequence: CDR1 SGHAT, CDR2 FQNNGV. V lost 6 bases and J lost 1, with 13 bases in between. The DNA for the CDR3 is TGTGCCAGCAGGAGGGTGGGGGCGGCCAAAAACATTCAGTACTTC. This codes for CASRRVGAAKNIQYF.

This clonotype turned up a few times. The chain employs TRBV6-2 or TRBV6-3 and TRBJ2-5; tentative D call: TRBD2 (6 bases). The CDR3 length is 14 residues. V shed 0 bases and J shed 4 bases, with 9 bases lying between them. From germline, CDR1 is MNHEY and CDR2 SVGEGT. This CDR3 reads CASSYSGGGETQYF. CDR3 nucleotide sequence: TGTGCCAGCAGTTACTCGGGGGGAGGAGAGACCCAGTACTTC.

This clonotype occurred many times. This rearrangement joins TRBV18 to TRBJ1-1; D call uncertain. V was cut by 3 bases and J by 1 base, with 9 bases left in between. Germline assignment: CDR1 KGHSH and CDR2 LQKENI. The CDR3 has 14 residues. The CDR3 bases are TGTGCCAGCTCACCGACCGGGCAGAACACTGAAGCTTTCTTT. Encoded protein: CASSPTGQNTEAFF. Together with reference TRBV18 and TRBJ1-1, the CDR3 gives the full variable domain: NAGVMQNPRHLVRRRGQEARLRCSPMKGHSHVYWYRQLPEEGLKFMVYLQKENIIDESGMPKERFSAEFPKEGPSILRIQQVVRGDSAAYFCASSPTGQNTEAFFGQGTRLTVV.

This clonotype was observed many times. CDR3 amino acids: CASSQGDRARGAFF. In DNA form, the CDR3 reads TGCGCCAGCAGCCAGGGGGACAGGGCGCGGGGAGCTTTCTTT. The rearrangement joins TRBV4-1 to TRBJ1-1; 9 bases align to TRBD1. Unmatched junction bases numbered 9, after V lost 3 bases and J lost 10 bases. The CDR3 extends over 14 amino acids. Germline CDR1 MGHRA, CDR2 YSYEKL.

This clonotype was seen many times. V usage is TRBV5-1 and J usage is TRBJ2-2, with TRBD2 as a possible D gene (6 bases). Deletions cut 0 bases from V and 0 bases from J, with 9 bases between. Germline V gene lookup returns CDR1 SGHRS and CDR2 YFSETQ. CDR3 length: 16 residues. The CDR3 nucleotides read TGCGCCAGCAGCTTGGAGGCGGGATCGAACACCGGGGAGCTGTTTTTT. Its protein is CASSLEAGSNTGELFF.

This clonotype came up many times. This chain connects TRBV30 to TRBJ1-6, with D possibly being TRBD1 (5 bases). The CDR3 totals 14 residues. The V gene's germline CDR1 is GTSNPN and CDR2 SVGIG (reference sequence). Trimming removed 2 bases from V and 5 bases from J, with 10 bases in between. CDR3 residues: CAWSRGTDNSPLHF. As DNA, the CDR3 is TGTGCCTGGAGTAGGGGTACAGATAATTCACCCCTCCACTTT.

This clonotype was recorded many times. V gene TRBV6-1 combines with J gene TRBJ1-6; D gene ambiguous. CDR3 length: 16 amino acids. Trimming removed 5 bases at V and 8 bases at J, with 19 bases between. Germline CDR1 reads MNHNS; CDR2 reads SASEGT. This CDR3 reads CASSREHRGRDSPLHF. CDR3 in DNA: TGTGCCAGCAGTCGAGAACACCGGGGTCGGGATTCACCCCTCCACTTT.

This clonotype was detected ten times or more. The chain uses TRBV7-2 and TRBJ2-3, with TRBD1 as a possible D gene (5 bases). Germline V gene lookup returns CDR1 SGHTA and CDR2 FQGNSA. The germline V and J ends were trimmed by 0 bases and 4 bases, with 8 bases remaining between them. The CDR3 is 14 amino acids. The chain's CDR3 is CASSLAGLADTQYF. CDR3 nucleotides: TGTGCCAGCAGCTTAGCGGGGCTTGCAGATACGCAGTATTTT. Full variable domain (rest looked up from reference TRBV7-2 and TRBJ2-3): GAGVSQSPSNKVTEKGKDVELRCDPISGHTALYWYRQSLGQGLEFLIYFQGNSAPDKSGLPSDRFSAERTGGSVSTLTIQRTQQEDSAVYLCASSLAGLADTQYFGPGTRLTVL.

This clonotype was counted at least ten times. The V gene is TRBV2, the J gene TRBJ2-7; 10 nucleotides line up with TRBD1. Germline V lookup: CDR1 SNHLY, CDR2 FYNNEI. The CDR3 sequence is 15 residues long. Trimming cost V 6 bases and J 5 bases; bases outside gene matches: 10. Written as DNA, the CDR3 is TGTGCCAGCAGCTCGACAGGGGGCATATTCCACGAGCAGTACTTC. Translation: CASSSTGGIFHEQYF.

This clonotype was seen repeatedly, ten times or more. In nucleotides, the CDR3 is TGTGCCTGGAGCGCCCAAGTACAAGAGACCCAGTACTTC. Translating it yields CAWSAQVQETQYF. The chain is built from TRBV30 and TRBJ2-5; D not certain. The CDR3 contains 13 residues. CDR1 is GTSNPN and CDR2 is SVGIG in the germline V gene (reference sequence). Trimming took off 3 bases at V and 2 bases at J, with 10 bases between the two ends.